This is a list of T cell receptor beta chains from one sample in a study of blood T cells in healthy people across ages. TCRdb called the 5' RACE reads again in MiXCR, with one record for every CDR3 protein. The sample lists about 580,000 distinct CDR3 sequences, roughly 48% occurring once. The sample consisted of blood. Receptor source: an elderly man in good health. Each CDR3 is given with its conserved first and last residue. Fields, in order: J gene, V gene, D gene, clone size, CDR3 DNA, CDR3 protein. The D gene is left open where the match is weak. Expanded clones are given a class, and other clones once, few, many or no size at all.

j_gene: TRBJ2-7; v_gene: TRBV7-9; d_gene: TRBD1; abundance: -; CDR3nt: TGTGCCAGCAGCCCTAGGACAGGGGGCGTTTCCTACAATGAGCAGTACTTC; CDR3aa: CASSPRTGGVSYNEQYF
j_gene: TRBJ2-3; v_gene: TRBV11-1; d_gene: -; abundance: few; CDR3nt: TGTGCCAGCACCCAGGCTCTAGACGGGGATACGCAGTATTTT; CDR3aa: CASTQALDGDTQYF
j_gene: TRBJ2-1; v_gene: TRBV11-1; d_gene: -; abundance: -; CDR3nt: TGTGCCAGCAGCTCTTCGACGGGGCGTTTTAGCTCCTACAATGAGCAGTTCTTC; CDR3aa: CASSSSTGRFSSYNEQFF
j_gene: TRBJ1-4; v_gene: TRBV20-1; d_gene: -; abundance: -; CDR3nt: TGCAGTGCTGTCGGGGTAAATGAAAAACTGTTTTTT; CDR3aa: CSAVGVNEKLFF
j_gene: TRBJ1-4; v_gene: TRBV5-1; d_gene: TRBD1; abundance: -; CDR3nt: TGCACCAGCAGCTCAGGGGACAGCTACTCTTCTGAAAAACTGTTTTTT; CDR3aa: CTSSSGDSYSSEKLFF
j_gene: TRBJ1-2; v_gene: TRBV5-1; d_gene: -; abundance: -; CDR3nt: TGCGCCAGCAGCTGGGGCAGAACTCGCTATGGCTACACCTTC; CDR3aa: CASSWGRTRYGYTF
j_gene: TRBJ1-2; v_gene: TRBV30; d_gene: -; abundance: -; CDR3nt: TGTGCCTCCCGAGGCACAAGCTATGGCTACACCTTC; CDR3aa: CASRGTSYGYTF
j_gene: TRBJ1-6; v_gene: TRBV14; d_gene: -; abundance: once; CDR3nt: TGTGCCAGCAGCCGGACAGCGGCACCCCTCCACTTT; CDR3aa: CASSRTAAPLHF
j_gene: TRBJ1-1; v_gene: TRBV5-1; d_gene: TRBD1; abundance: -; CDR3nt: TGCGCCAGCAGCGTGGAACAGGGGGCGTGGGGAGCTTTCTTT; CDR3aa: CASSVEQGAWGAFF
j_gene: TRBJ2-1; v_gene: TRBV6-6; d_gene: TRBD2; abundance: many; CDR3nt: TGTGCCAGCAGTTACAAGCGGGAGGCCTACAATGAGCAGTTCTTC; CDR3aa: CASSYKREAYNEQFF